A selection of T cell receptor beta chains follows, all from one sample in a study of breast tumors, draining lymph nodes, adjacent tissues. TCRdb recomputed calls from the multiplex PCR reads with MiXCR, one row per CDR3 protein. The data contain roughly 49,000 distinct CDR3 sequences, roughly two fifths of them singletons. The sample was breast tumor tissue. These receptors came from a female donor with breast cancer. Some clones in this sample may be carry-over from other donors' samples. Both conserved end residues are part of each CDR3. Each record gives: J gene, D gene, clone size, V gene, CDR3 protein, CDR3 DNA. D genes are given only for firm matches. Part of the rows lack a size; the others show once, few, many or a class for expanded clones.

>TRBJ2-3|TRBD2|many|TRBV5-1
CASSRHGLAGGGAGTDTQYF
TGCGCCAGCAGCCGGCATGGCCTAGCGGGAGGAGGAGCGGGCACAGATACGCAGTATTTT
>TRBJ1-5|TRBD1|many|TRBV12-3/TRBV12-4
CASSKRQGGKSNQPQHF
TGTGCCAGCAGCAAAAGACAGGGAGGGAAGAGCAATCAGCCCCAGCATTTT
>TRBJ2-2|.|many|TRBV3-1
CASSHGREQAWDTGELFF
TGTGCCAGCAGCCACGGTCGTGAACAAGCATGGGACACCGGGGAGCTGTTTTTT
>TRBJ1-1|TRBD1|.|TRBV20-1
CSARVPGQGAGNTEAFF
TGCAGTGCTAGAGTCCCGGGACAGGGGGCAGGGAACACTGAAGCTTTCTTT
>TRBJ2-4|.|many|TRBV10-3
CAISESQIAKNIQYF
TGTGCCATCAGTGAGTCACAGATAGCCAAAAACATTCAGTACTTC
>TRBJ2-3|TRBD1|many|TRBV5-6
CASSVGTGHTDTQYF
TGTGCCAGCAGCGTTGGGACAGGACACACAGATACGCAGTATTTT
>TRBJ2-7|.|many|TRBV7-9
CASSLGGASNEQYF
TGTGCCAGCAGCTTAGGGGGGGCAAGTAACGAGCAGTACTTC
>TRBJ2-7|.|many|TRBV20-1
CSARDPAGISYEQYF
TGCAGTGCTAGAGATCCTGCAGGGATCTCCTACGAGCAGTACTTC
>TRBJ2-7|TRBD1|.|TRBV5-1
CASSLGTGTPYEQYF
TGCGCCAGCAGCTTGGGGACAGGGACTCCCTACGAGCAGTACTTC
>TRBJ2-3|.|many|TRBV4-3
CASSRAGDSRTDTQYF
TGCGCCAGCAGTCGAGCGGGCGACAGCCGCACAGATACGCAGTATTTT
>TRBJ2-3|TRBD2|.|TRBV7-9
CACSVGASGLTDTQYF
TGTGCCTGCAGCGTAGGGGCTAGCGGTTTAACAGATACGCAGTATTTT
>TRBJ1-5|.|many|TRBV7-9
CASSSTWNQPQHF
TGTGCCAGCAGCTCAACGTGGAATCAGCCCCAGCATTTT
>TRBJ2-7|TRBD2|many|TRBV3-1
CASSQVGGRVYEQYF
TGTGCCAGCAGCCAAGTGGGCGGGAGGGTTTACGAGCAGTACTTC
>TRBJ2-7|TRBD2|many|TRBV19
CASSIGGTSGPYEQYF
TGTGCCAGTAGTATAGGTGGAACTAGCGGACCTTACGAGCAGTACTTC
>TRBJ2-1|TRBD2|many|TRBV6-1
CASSEQTSLEQFF
TGTGCCAGCAGTGAGCAGACTAGCTTGGAGCAGTTCTTC
>TRBJ2-5|TRBD2|many|TRBV7-8
CASSLVSSSGSFSSETQYF
TGTGCCAGCAGCTTAGTATCCTCTAGCGGGAGTTTCTCGTCGGAGACCCAGTACTTC
>TRBJ1-6|TRBD1|once|TRBV24-1
CATRCRDRGLPLHF
TGTGCCACCAGGTGCCGGGACAGGGGCTTACCCCTCCACTTT
>TRBJ1-6|.|.|TRBV5-1
CASSTETDNSPLHF
TGCGCCAGCAGCACGGAGACGGATAATTCCCCCCTCCACTTT
>TRBJ1-4|TRBD1|many|TRBV27
CASSFRGYNEKLFF
TGTGCCAGCAGTTTCAGGGGGTATAATGAAAAACTGTTTTTT
>TRBJ2-2|.|.|TRBV9
CASSVGQNTGELLF
TGTGCCAGCAGCGTAGGACAGAACACCGGGGAGCTGCTTTTT
>TRBJ1-5|TRBD1|many|TRBV6-2/TRBV6-3
CASRPGTGRGLGNQPQHF
TGTGCCAGCAGGCCCGGGACAGGTCGAGGTTTGGGCAATCAGCCCCAGCATTTT
>TRBJ2-5|TRBD1|.|TRBV20-1
CSARPTGAETQYF
TGCAGTGCTCGACCGACAGGGGCAGAGACCCAGTACTTC
>TRBJ2-1|.|.|TRBV11-2
CASSQARLGGAEQFF
TGTGCCAGCAGCCAAGCTAGACTCGGAGGGGCTGAGCAGTTCTTC
>TRBJ2-1|.|.|TRBV7-9
CASSSILRADLSYPEQFF
TGTGCCAGCAGCTCGATCTTAAGGGCGGACCTTTCCTACCCTGAGCAGTTCTTC
>TRBJ2-7|.|.|TRBV12-1
CASRVATVPSYERYF
TGTGCCAGCAGGGTCGCGACAGTCCCCTCCTACGAGCGGTACTTC
>TRBJ1-4|TRBD1|many|TRBV20-1
CSAPRTGEGEKLFF
TGCAGTGCTCCTAGGACAGGGGAGGGTGAAAAACTGTTTTTT
>TRBJ2-2|.|.|TRBV7-9
CASSLVIGELFF
TGTGCCAGCAGCTTAGTAATCGGAGAGCTGTTTTTT
>TRBJ2-3|TRBD2|.|TRBV10-3
CATRLAGGRTDTQYF
TGTGCCACCAGACTAGCGGGAGGACGCACAGATACGCAGTATTTT
>TRBJ1-3|.|many|TRBV12-3/TRBV12-4
CASSLGVDGNTIYF
TGTGCCAGCAGTTTGGGGGTCGATGGGAACACCATATATTTT
>TRBJ2-1|TRBD1|.|TRBV20-1
CSALARGSYNEQFF
TGCAGTGCTCTCGCCAGGGGGTCCTACAATGAGCAGTTCTTC
>TRBJ1-4|.|many|TRBV7-3
CASSSRMGNEKLFF
TGTGCCAGCAGCTCTCGGATGGGGAATGAAAAACTGTTTTTT
>TRBJ2-7|.|many|TRBV7-9
CASSRDSTSYEQYF
TGTGCCAGCAGCAGAGACTCAACCTCCTACGAGCAGTACTTC
>TRBJ1-6|TRBD1|many|TRBV9
CASSAGQSSYNSPLHF
TGTGCCAGCAGCGCGGGACAGAGCTCCTATAATTCACCCCTCCACTTT
>TRBJ1-2|TRBD1|.|TRBV12-3/TRBV12-4
CASSLQGANYGYTF
TGTGCCAGCAGTTTACAGGGGGCTAACTATGGCTACACCTTC
>TRBJ2-7|TRBD2|.|TRBV24-1
CATSEGLAGTGKSF
TGTGCCACCAGCGAGGGACTAGCGGGGACGGGCAAGTCCTTC
>TRBJ2-5|TRBD2|many|TRBV18
CASSRPSGTQETQYF
TGTGCCAGCTCACGGCCTAGCGGGACCCAAGAGACCCAGTACTTC
>TRBJ2-1|TRBD2|.|TRBV10-2
CASDTGRAYNEQFF
TGCGCCAGCGATACCGGGAGGGCCTACAATGAGCAGTTCTTC